This T cell receptor beta chain was sequenced for a study of blood T cells in healthy people across ages. The V and J ends lost 7 bases and 10 bases respectively, with 16 bases between them. This CDR3 has 12 residues. From germline, CDR1 is MDHEN and CDR2 SYDVKM. Regarding the study as a whole: Among long-lived donors, naive CD4+ cells were more numerous and diversity higher than in aged donors. In these data, TCR beta diversity tracked strongly with naive T cell percentage. There was no known CMV status for donors, so expanded clonotype changes were possibly confounded.

Turning to this clonotype: Its antigen is as yet unknown.

A second PCR of about 7 to 11 cycles used a sample-barcoded 5' primer and a J-beta primer mix. Each of the cDNA molecules was tagged by a template-switch adaptor with 12 random nucleotides. TCRdb recomputed calls from the 5' RACE reads with MiXCR, one row per CDR3 protein. This table has approximately 770,000 distinct CDR3 sequences, 58% appearing once. The chain couples TRBV28 to TRBJ1-2; tentatively, D is TRBD1 (5 bases). The specimen was blood. The TCR sequence derives from a man aged 25 to 45 in good health. The CDR3 DNA is TGTGCCAGCACCTCCCCGGGGCCTGACTACACCTTC. It codes for CASTSPGPDYTF.